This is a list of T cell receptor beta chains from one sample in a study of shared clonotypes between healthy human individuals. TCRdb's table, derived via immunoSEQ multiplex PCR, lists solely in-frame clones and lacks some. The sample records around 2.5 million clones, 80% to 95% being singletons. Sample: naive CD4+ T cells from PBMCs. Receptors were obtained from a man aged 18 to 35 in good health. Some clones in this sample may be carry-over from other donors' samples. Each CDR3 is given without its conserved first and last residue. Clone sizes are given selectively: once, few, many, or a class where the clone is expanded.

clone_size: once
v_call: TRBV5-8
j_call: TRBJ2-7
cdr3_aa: ASSLWDRVDEQY

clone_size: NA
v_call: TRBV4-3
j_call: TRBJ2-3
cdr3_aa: ASGLASTDTQY

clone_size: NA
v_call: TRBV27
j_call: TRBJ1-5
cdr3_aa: ASSSDRVISQPQH

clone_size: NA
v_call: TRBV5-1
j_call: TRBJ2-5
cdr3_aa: ASTRGTVQETQY

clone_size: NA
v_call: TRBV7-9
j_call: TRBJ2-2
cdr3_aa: ASTLPGLVIGELF

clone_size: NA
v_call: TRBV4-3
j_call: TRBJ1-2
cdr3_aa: ASSQPGAVYGYT

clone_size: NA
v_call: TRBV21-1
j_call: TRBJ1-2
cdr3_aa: ASSKGHGLNYGYT

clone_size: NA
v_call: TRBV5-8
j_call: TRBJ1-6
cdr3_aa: ASTLTPGADNSPLH

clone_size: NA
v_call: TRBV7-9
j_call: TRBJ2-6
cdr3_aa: ASSLWDNPSGANVLT

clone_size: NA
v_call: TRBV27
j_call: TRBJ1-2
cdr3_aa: ASSPSRGLFGGYT

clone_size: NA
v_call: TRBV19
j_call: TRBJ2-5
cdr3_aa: ASSPRDTETQY

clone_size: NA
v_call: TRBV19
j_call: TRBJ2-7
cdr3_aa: ASSPQLLGNEQY

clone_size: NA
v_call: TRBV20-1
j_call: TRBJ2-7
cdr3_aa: SALTNYEQY

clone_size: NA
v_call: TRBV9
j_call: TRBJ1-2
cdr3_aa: ASSGRDPTGIYGYT

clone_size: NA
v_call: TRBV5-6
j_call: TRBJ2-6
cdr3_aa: ASTDTSGANVLT

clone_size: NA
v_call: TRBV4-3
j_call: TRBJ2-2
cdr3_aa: ASSQVSYTGELF

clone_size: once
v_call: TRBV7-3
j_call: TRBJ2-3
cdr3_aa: ASSLGGGVLDTQY

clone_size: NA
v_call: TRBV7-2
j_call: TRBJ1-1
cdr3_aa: ASSFWGREAF

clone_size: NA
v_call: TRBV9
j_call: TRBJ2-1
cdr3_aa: ASSVVGRNEQF

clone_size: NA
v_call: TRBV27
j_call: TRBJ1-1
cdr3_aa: ASSLLPTGKNTEAF

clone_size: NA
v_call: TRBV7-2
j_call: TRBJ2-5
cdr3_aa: ASSISEIQETQY

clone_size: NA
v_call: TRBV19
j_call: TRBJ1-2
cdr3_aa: ASSELGDRSYGYT

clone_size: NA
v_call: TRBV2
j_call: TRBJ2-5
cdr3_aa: ASTMRPTGGAETQY

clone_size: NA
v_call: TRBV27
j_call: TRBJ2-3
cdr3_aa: ASSFDGTGPFTDTQY

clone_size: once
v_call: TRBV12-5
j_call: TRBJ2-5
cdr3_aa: ASGQTGTPGETQY

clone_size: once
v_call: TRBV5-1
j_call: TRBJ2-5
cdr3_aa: ASGQGSQETQY

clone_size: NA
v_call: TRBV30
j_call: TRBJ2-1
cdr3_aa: AWRGTSGGYNEQF

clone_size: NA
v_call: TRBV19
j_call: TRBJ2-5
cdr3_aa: ASGQGAGETQY

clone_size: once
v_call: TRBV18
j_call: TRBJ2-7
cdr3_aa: ASSGTRSSYEQY

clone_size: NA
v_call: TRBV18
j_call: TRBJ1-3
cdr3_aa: ASSRMDISGNTIY

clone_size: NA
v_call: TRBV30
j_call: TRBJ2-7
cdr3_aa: AWSPGRTYEQY

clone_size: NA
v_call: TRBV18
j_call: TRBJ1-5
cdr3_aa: ASSPRQGAVGNQPQH

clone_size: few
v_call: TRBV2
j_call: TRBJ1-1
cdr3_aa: ASQSGPVQTVF

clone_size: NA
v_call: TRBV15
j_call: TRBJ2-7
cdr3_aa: ATSSPGLYEQY

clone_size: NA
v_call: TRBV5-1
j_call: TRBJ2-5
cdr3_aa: ASSGVDRKQETQY

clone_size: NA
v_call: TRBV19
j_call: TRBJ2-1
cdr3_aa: ASSPSGTGYNEQF

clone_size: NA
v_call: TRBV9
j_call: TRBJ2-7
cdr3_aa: ASSEGLGYEQY

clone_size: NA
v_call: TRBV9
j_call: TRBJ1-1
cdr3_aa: ASSVGVGGAF

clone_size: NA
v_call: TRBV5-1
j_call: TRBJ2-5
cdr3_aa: ASSFGTGKQETQY

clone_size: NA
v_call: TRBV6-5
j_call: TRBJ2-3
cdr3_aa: ASRQDSTDTQY

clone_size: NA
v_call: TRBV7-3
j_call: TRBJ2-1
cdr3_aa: ASSKYSDSSYNEQF

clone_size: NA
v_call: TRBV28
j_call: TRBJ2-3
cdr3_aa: ASSYGGSGTDTQY

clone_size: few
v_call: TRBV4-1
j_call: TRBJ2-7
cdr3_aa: ASSQTGGYEQY

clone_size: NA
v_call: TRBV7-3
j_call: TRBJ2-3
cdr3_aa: ASSLTDVGGTSGREETDTQY

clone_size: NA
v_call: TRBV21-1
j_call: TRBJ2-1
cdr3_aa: ASNTKSSYNEQF

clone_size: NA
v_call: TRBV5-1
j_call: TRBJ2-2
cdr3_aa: ASRTGGITGELF

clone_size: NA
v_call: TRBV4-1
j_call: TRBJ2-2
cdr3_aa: ASSQFPLTAPGELF

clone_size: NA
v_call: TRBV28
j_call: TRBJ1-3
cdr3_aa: ASSLTPNPGNTIY

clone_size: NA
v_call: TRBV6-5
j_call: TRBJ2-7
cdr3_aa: ASRGRSYEQY

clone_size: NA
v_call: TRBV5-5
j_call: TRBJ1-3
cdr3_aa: ASSPTSGQSGNTIY

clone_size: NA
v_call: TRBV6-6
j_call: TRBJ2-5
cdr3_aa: ASSVPSGNQETQY

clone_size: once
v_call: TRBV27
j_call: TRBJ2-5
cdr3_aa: ASSLLGSGQETQY

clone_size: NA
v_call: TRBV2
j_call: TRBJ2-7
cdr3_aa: ASRGPGGAEREGYEQY

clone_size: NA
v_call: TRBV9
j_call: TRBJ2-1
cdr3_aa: ASSATRGSVAYNEQF

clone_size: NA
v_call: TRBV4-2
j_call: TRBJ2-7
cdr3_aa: ASSPYLTSGSTYEQY